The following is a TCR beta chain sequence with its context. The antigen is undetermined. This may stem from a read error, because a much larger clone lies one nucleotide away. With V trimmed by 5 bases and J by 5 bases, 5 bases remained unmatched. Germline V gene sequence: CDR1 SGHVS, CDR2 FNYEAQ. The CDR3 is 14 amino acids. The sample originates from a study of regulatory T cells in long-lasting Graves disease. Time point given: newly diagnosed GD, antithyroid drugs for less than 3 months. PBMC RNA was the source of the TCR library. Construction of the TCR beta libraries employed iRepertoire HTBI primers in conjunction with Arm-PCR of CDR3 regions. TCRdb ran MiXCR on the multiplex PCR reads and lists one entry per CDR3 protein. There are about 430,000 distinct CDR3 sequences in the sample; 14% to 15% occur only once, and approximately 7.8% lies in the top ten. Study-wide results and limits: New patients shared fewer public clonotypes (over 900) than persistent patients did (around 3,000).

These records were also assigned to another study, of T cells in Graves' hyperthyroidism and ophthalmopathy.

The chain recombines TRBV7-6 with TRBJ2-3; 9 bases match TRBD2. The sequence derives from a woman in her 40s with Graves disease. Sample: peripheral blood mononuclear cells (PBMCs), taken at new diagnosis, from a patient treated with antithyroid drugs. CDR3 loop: CASSAAGGIDTQYF. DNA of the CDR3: TGTGCCAGCAGCGCAGCGGGAGGCATAGATACGCAGTATTTT.